The TCR beta chain under discussion was sequenced for a study of cytomegalovirus exposure and HLA in healthy donors. Study results and limitations: Relative to equally common others, HLA-associated TCR beta chains showed greater clonal expansion in a later analysis.

The PCR employed 60 Vbeta primers together with 13 Jbeta primers. Source study methods: In a later analysis, the count reached about 82 million unique TCR beta chains, with roughly 9.9 million shared. Generated by immunoSEQ multiplex PCR, the TCRdb table keeps only in-frame clones and is missing some. V, J and clone size are those of that table, while D and trimming were read from the DNA. The profile covers some 180,000 clones, with about four fifths appearing a single time and about 1.7% taken by the ten largest. Details on this clone: Its antigen is still unknown.

The CDR3 consists of 18 residues. J was trimmed by 5 bases and V by 4 bases; bases with no gene match: 16. In germline, CDR1 is MNHEY, CDR2 SMNVEV (reference sequence). The chain is built from TRBV27 and TRBJ2-5; 10 bases map to TRBD2. The source is a woman between 18 and 30 years old in good health and CMV-seronegative. Sequencing was done on a sample of PBMCs. As DNA, the CDR3 is TGTGCCAGCAGTTCTCTAGCGGGAGTAAAATCTCTACAGGAGACCCAGTACTTC. Translating gives CASSSLAGVKSLQETQYF.